This T cell receptor (beta chain) was sequenced during a study of T cells in narcolepsy. Findings and limits, study-wide: No autoreactive T cell clone sequences appeared in some memory CD4+ repertoires.

Details on this clone: The antigen is unknown.

TCRdb's table, derived via immunoSEQ multiplex PCR, lists solely in-frame clones and lacks some. The data show about 40,000 clones, under 85% seen once. Between the trimmed V and J ends, which lost 6 bases and 4 bases, there was a span of 9 bases. The CDR3 consists of 13 residues. Germline V CDR1 and CDR2: SNHLY, FYNNEI. Sequencing was done on a sample of CD45RA- memory CD4+ T cells from PBMCs. This TCR derives from a human donor with narcolepsy. The J gene is TRBJ1-4, the V gene TRBV2; D gene uncertain. Here the CDR3 reads CASRVGLNEKLFF. CDR3 in DNA: TGTGCCAGCAGAGTAGGGCTTAATGAAAAACTGTTTTTT.